A single sample is the source of the 20 T cell receptor beta chains below, sequenced in a study of blood T cells in healthy people across ages. The authors ran a second PCR of 7 to 11 cycles using a sample-barcoded 5' primer and a J-beta primer mix. Via MiXCR, TCRdb re-called the 5' RACE reads, giving one row per CDR3 protein. The sample consists of 900,000 to 950,000 distinct CDR3 sequences, approximately 32% of them appearing once. The data were also submitted as part of a second study, on T cells of mothers and their children.

Sample: blood. These receptors were taken from a woman aged 40-49 years in good health.

This clonotype was seen repeatedly, ten times or more. The chain combines TRBV7-2 with TRBJ2-7; unclear D gene. Germline CDR1 and CDR2: SGHTA and FQGNSA. The CDR3 has 15 residues. V was trimmed by 1 base and J by 2 bases, leaving 12 bases between them. CDR3 sequence (DNA): TGTGCCAGCAGCTTAGGCCACCGGGTTCCCTACGAGCAGTACTTC. This gives the protein CASSLGHRVPYEQYF.

Of note for this clonotype: One end of the junction fails to match germline, which may point to a read error. This chain joins TRBV7-7 and TRBJ2-1; 10 bases fit TRBD2. This CDR3 has 15 residues. CDR1 is SSHAT, CDR2 FNYEAQ, per germline (reference sequence). CDR3 DNA: TGTGCTAGCAGCGACGGACTAGCGGCTTACAATGAGCAGTTCTTC. This gives the protein CASSDGLAAYNEQFF.

J is TRBJ1-6 and V is TRBV7-2, with D unresolved. The CDR3 is made up of 12 amino acids. V dropped 6 bases and J dropped 9 bases, with 9 bases sitting between them. The germline gives CDR1 SGHTA, CDR2 FQGNSA. The CDR3 protein is CASRVESSPLHF. CDR3 DNA: TGTGCCAGCAGGGTAGAAAGTTCACCCCTCCACTTT.

Note on this clonotype: Possible read error: a much larger clone is one base away. This chain's CDR3 is CASSSGTPTYNEQYF. CDR3 nucleotides: TGTGCCAGCAGCTCCGGGACTCCGACCTACAATGAGCAGTACTTC. This chain links TRBV7-9 with TRBJ2-1, with D possibly being TRBD2 (6 bases). The J call is in doubt because the DNA end fits TRBJ2-7 better. Germline CDR1 reads SEHNR; CDR2 reads FQNEAQ (reference sequence). This CDR3 contains 15 residues.

This clonotype was seen more than once but under ten times. V and J are TRBV10-3 and TRBJ1-5, with D perhaps TRBD1 (5 bases). The V end was cut by 0 bases, the J end by 7 bases, with 13 bases between. CDR3 size: 15 residues. Germline CDR1 ENHRY, CDR2 SYGVKD. CDR3 sequence reads: CAISESGGVTQPQHF. In DNA form, the CDR3 reads TGTGCCATCAGTGAGTCTGGGGGGGTAACCCAGCCCCAGCATTTT.

The chain links TRBV5-1 to TRBJ1-4; 10 positions match TRBD1. The ends lost 2 bases at V and 5 bases at J; junction bases unmatched: 6. The germline CDR1 and CDR2 sequences are SGHRS and YFSETQ. The CDR3 runs to 16 residues. DNA for the CDR3: TGCGCCAGCAGCTTCGGGACAGGGGCTAGGAATGAAAAACTGTTTTTT. Translated, it gives CASSFGTGARNEKLFF.

The gene calls are TRBV5-1 and TRBJ2-2; TRBD1 matches at 7 bases. Germline CDR1 SGHRS, CDR2 YFSETQ. The trim removed 2 bases at V and 6 bases at J, leaving 10 bases unmatched. The CDR3 is 16 residues long. The DNA of the CDR3 is TGCGCCAGCAGCTTTACTCCGGGACAGCTTTCCGGGGAGCTGTTTTTT. This encodes CASSFTPGQLSGELFF.

This clonotype was picked up a small number of times. The rearrangement links TRBV2 to TRBJ2-3, with 7 bases aligning to TRBD2. The CDR3 length is 17 residues. The germline CDR1 and CDR2 sequences are SNHLY and FYNNEI. V was clipped by 1 base and J by 0 bases; unmatched bases: 7. The CDR3 region has the DNA TGTGCCAGCAGTGAAGGGAGGCGGGGGATAAGCACAGATACGCAGTATTTT. Protein sequence: CASSEGRRGISTDTQYF.

There are many counts of this clonotype. The chain has TRBV29-1 and TRBJ2-7; unclear D gene. CDR1 and CDR2 (germline): SQVTM, ANQGSEA. This CDR3 contains 12 residues. V shed 4 bases and J shed 0 bases, with 7 bases lying between them. This chain's CDR3 is CSVGVASYEQYF. CDR3 nucleotide sequence: TGCAGCGTTGGAGTAGCCTCCTACGAGCAGTACTTC.

The chain is built from TRBV7-3 and TRBJ2-2, with D possibly being TRBD1 or TRBD2 (6 bases each). The V gene lost 2 bases and the J gene lost 0 bases, with 10 bases spanning the gap. Per the germline V gene, CDR1 is SGHTA and CDR2 is FQGTGA. This CDR3 has 16 amino acids. The CDR3 region has the DNA TGTGCCAGCAGCTTAGGGGGGCTTGCGAACACCGGGGAGCTGTTTTTT. This translates into CASSLGGLANTGELFF.

This chain joins TRBV12-3 or TRBV12-4 and TRBJ1-1, with D perhaps matching TRBD1 (5 bases). V was pared by 5 bases and J by 5 bases, with 15 bases between. The CDR3 contains 14 residues. The CDR3, as DNA: TGTGCCAGCAGTGGGACGGGACGGTGGACTGAAGCTTTCTTT. It translates to CASSGTGRWTEAFF.

The rearrangement joins TRBV7-2 to TRBJ2-1, with D perhaps TRBD1 (6 bases). The length of the CDR3 is 15 residues. Germline V gives CDR1 SGHTA, CDR2 FQGNSA. V gave up 3 bases and J gave up 7 bases, with 16 bases separating them. CDR3 residues: CASSLGSQGRNEQFF. CDR3 DNA: TGTGCCAGCAGCTTGGGTTCACAGGGTAGGAATGAGCAGTTCTTC.

This clonotype was observed a few times. The J gene is TRBJ2-3, the V gene TRBV20-1; the match to TRBD2 covers 9 bases. The CDR3 spans 19 residues. Germline V CDR1 and CDR2: DFQATT, SNEGSKA (reference sequence). The V gene end was trimmed by 1 base and the J gene end by 3 bases; junction bases not matched to a gene: 17. The CDR3 loop reads CSARGRQAGGLISTDTQYF. In DNA form, the CDR3 reads TGCAGTGCTAGAGGGAGACAAGCGGGGGGCCTTATTTCTACAGATACGCAGTATTTT.

About this clonotype: A read error may explain this, as a much larger clone is one base away. The chain is built from TRBV7-2 and TRBJ2-3, with 8 bases that match TRBD1. The CDR3 is 15 amino acids. V gave up 4 bases and J gave up 2 bases; unmatched junction bases: 5. Germline V gives CDR1 SGHTA, CDR2 FQGNSA. The chain's CDR3 is CASSYRTGNTDTQYF. The CDR3 DNA reads TGTGCCAGCAGCTACCGGACAGGGAACACAGATACGCAGTATTTT. The variable domain in full, completed from reference TRBV7-2 and TRBJ2-3, reads GAGVSQSPSNKVTEKGKDVELRCDPISGHTALYWYRQSLGQGLEFLIYFQGNSAPDKSGLPSDRFSAERTGGSVSTLTIQRTQQEDSAVYLCASSYRTGNTDTQYFGPGTRLTVL.

This clonotype has a count of ten or more. The V gene is TRBV7-9, the J gene TRBJ2-7; 7 bases map to TRBD1. With V trimmed by 4 bases and J by 0 bases, 9 bases remained unmatched. The CDR3 has 16 amino acids. Germline-derived CDR1 and CDR2 are SEHNR and FQNEAQ (reference sequence). The CDR3 spells CASSSVGTAHSYEQYF. CDR3 in DNA: TGTGCCAGCAGCTCCGTGGGGACAGCTCACTCCTACGAGCAGTACTTC.

The V and J genes are TRBV28 and TRBJ2-1, with 8 bases fitting TRBD2. Per germline, CDR1 MDHEN and CDR2 SYDVKM. This CDR3 contains 13 residues. V was pared by 6 bases and J by 5 bases, with 3 bases of the junction left unmatched. For the CDR3, the DNA is TGTGCCAGCAGCCGGACTAGCAACAATGAGCAGTTCTTC. This sequence encodes CASSRTSNNEQFF.

This clonotype was counted between two and nine times. The chain has TRBV29-1 and TRBJ2-5; D uncertain. The V gene's germline CDR1 is SQVTM and CDR2 ANQGSEA. The CDR3 runs 10 residues. V shed 4 bases and J shed 5 bases, with 5 bases lying between them. CDR3 loop: CSVAVETQYF. The CDR3 DNA sequence: TGCAGCGTTGCGGTGGAGACCCAGTACTTC.

The chain uses TRBV6-5 and TRBJ1-6; 7 bases are a match to TRBD1. This CDR3 is built from 16 residues. Per the germline V gene, CDR1 is MNHEY and CDR2 is SVGAGI. V was pared by 0 bases and J by 7 bases, with 6 bases of the junction left unmatched. The CDR3 protein is CASSYSTNRGNSPLHF. CDR3 bases: TGTGCCAGCAGTTACTCAACGAACAGGGGAAATTCACCCCTCCACTTT.

As for this clonotype: One end of the junction fails to match germline, which may point to a read error. The chain carries TRBV12-3 or TRBV12-4 and TRBJ2-3, with TRBD2 identical over 8 bases. The CDR3 totals 15 residues. CDR3 amino acids: CASSLGRGAGDTPYF. CDR3 coding DNA: TGTGCCAGCAGTTTAGGGCGGGGGGCCGGGGATACGCCGTATTTT.

This clonotype appeared many times. This chain connects TRBV29-1 to TRBJ1-1; D is uncertain. Trimming removed 8 bases from V and 6 bases from J, with 16 bases in between. Germline CDR1 SQVTM, CDR2 ANQGSEA. The CDR3 is made up of 12 amino acids. For the CDR3, the DNA is TGCAGCTCGAATGCGGGGTCAGCTGAAGCTTTCTTT. This translates into CSSNAGSAEAFF.